This entry describes one T cell receptor (beta chain). The entry originates in a study of T cells in Graves' hyperthyroidism and ophthalmopathy. The germline CDR1 and CDR2 sequences are MGHDK and SYGVNS. The V and J ends lost 5 bases and 0 bases, in that order; junction bases with no gene match: 4. The CDR3 covers 16 residues. TCR beta CDR3 sequences were amplified from RNA transcripts. A first-round RT-PCR of the TCR CDR3 used the HTBI primer set. TCRdb reanalysed the multiplex PCR reads using MiXCR and keeps one entry per CDR3 protein. Here the sample spans hundreds of thousands of distinct CDR3 sequences, over 13% being singletons.

Sequencing used blood. This sequence originates from a man aged 45 to 65 with Graves' ophthalmopathy. The genes are TRBV25-1 and TRBJ2-7; 13 bases are shared with TRBD2. CDR3 sequence: CASSPGTSGNSYEQYF. The CDR3 DNA sequence: TGTGCCAGCAGTCCCGGGACTAGCGGGAACTCCTACGAGCAGTACTTC.